These 7 T cell receptor beta chains were sequenced from one sample in a study of metastatic and nonmetastatic thyroid tumors. TCRdb re-called the PCR reads through MiXCR. The sample lists tens of thousands of clones; more than 30% were seen once. No treatment had been given to any patient before thyroid surgery. The sample taken for sequencing was blood. The receptor source for this set is a male donor with papillary thyroid cancer or a benign thyroid nodule (not recorded which). Some clones in this sample may be carry-over from other donors' samples.

The rearrangement joins TRBV5-8 to TRBJ2-7; 8 bases match TRBD1. The J segment lost 3 bases and the V segment lost 2 bases, leaving 1 base of the junction unmatched. Per germline, CDR1 SGHTS and CDR2 YDEGEE. There are 13 residues in the CDR3. In DNA, the CDR3 is TGTGCCAGCAGCTTTACAGGGGGCTACGAGCAGTACTTC. Translated, it gives CASSFTGGYEQYF. The variable domain in full, completed from reference TRBV5-8 and TRBJ2-7, reads EAGVTQSPTHLIKTRGQQATLRCSPISGHTSVYWYQQALGLGLQFLLWYDEGEERNRGNFPPRFSGRQFPNYSSELNVNALELEDSALYLCASSFTGGYEQYFGPGTRLTVT.

This clone appeared a few times. This chain connects TRBV19 to TRBJ1-4; D uncertain. CDR1 and CDR2 from the germline V gene are LNHDA and SQIVND (reference sequence). V dropped 7 bases and J dropped 0 bases, with 0 bases sitting between them. This CDR3 spans 11 amino acids. Written as DNA, the CDR3 is TGTGCCAGTACAACTAATGAAAAACTGTTTTTT. Translating it yields CASTTNEKLFF.

This clone was detected once. V is TRBV20-1 and J is TRBJ1-2; the match to TRBD1 covers 11 bases. CDR1 is DFQATT, CDR2 SNEGSKA, per germline (reference sequence). V was clipped by 7 bases and J by 6 bases; unmatched bases: 7. This CDR3 is 13 amino acids long. CDR3 DNA: TGCAGTGTCTGGGACAGGGGGGCTGATGGCTACACCTTC. Translation: CSVWDRGADGYTF.

This clone appeared a single time. The chain is built from TRBV5-1 and TRBJ2-6; D may be TRBD2 (6 bases). Between the trimmed V and J ends, which lost 8 bases and 0 bases, there was a span of 21 bases. Germline CDR1 is SGHRS and CDR2 is YFSETQ. The CDR3 sequence is 18 residues long. CDR3 coding DNA: TGCGCCAGTTTCAATTGGGACTCTCCCGGCTCTGGGGCCAACGTCCTGACTTTC. As protein: CASFNWDSPGSGANVLTF.

The chain couples TRBV3-1 to TRBJ1-3; possibly TRBD1 for D (5 bases). The CDR3 spans 15 residues. V lost 4 bases to trimming and J lost 2 bases, with 12 bases between them. CDR1 and CDR2 from the germline V gene are LGHDT and YNNKEL (reference sequence). Here the CDR3 DNA reads TGTGCCAGCAGCCCACTGAGACAGACTGGAAACACCATATATTTT. Residues: CASSPLRQTGNTIYF.

This clone was found many times. The genes are TRBV27 and TRBJ2-6; no reliable D call. V gave up 4 bases and J gave up 0 bases, with 7 bases separating them. This CDR3 has 15 residues. Germline V gene lookup returns CDR1 MNHEY and CDR2 SMNVEV (reference sequence). The CDR3 spells CASSSDFSGANVLTF. The DNA for the CDR3 is TGTGCCAGCAGTTCGGATTTCTCTGGGGCCAACGTCCTGACTTTC.

This clone was recorded a few times. The rearrangement joins TRBV27 to TRBJ1-5, with D hard to call. CDR1 and CDR2 from the germline V gene are MNHEY and SMNVEV (reference sequence). The CDR3 consists of 16 residues. V lost 6 bases, J lost 6 bases, and 21 bases lay in between. The CDR3 sequence: CASSPEALGAGQPQHF. In nucleotides, the CDR3 is TGTGCCAGCAGCCCAGAGGCTTTGGGCGCGGGTCAGCCCCAGCATTTT.